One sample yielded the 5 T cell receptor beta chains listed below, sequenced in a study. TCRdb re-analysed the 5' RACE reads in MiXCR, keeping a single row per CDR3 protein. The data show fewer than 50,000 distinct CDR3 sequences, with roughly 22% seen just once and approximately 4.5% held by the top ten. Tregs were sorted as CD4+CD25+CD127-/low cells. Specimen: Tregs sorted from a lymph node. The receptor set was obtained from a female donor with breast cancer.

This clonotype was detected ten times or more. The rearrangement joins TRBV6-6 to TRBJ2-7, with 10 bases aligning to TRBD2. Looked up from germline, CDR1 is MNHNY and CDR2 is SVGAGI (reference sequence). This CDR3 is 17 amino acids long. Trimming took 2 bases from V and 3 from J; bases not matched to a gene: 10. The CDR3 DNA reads TGTGCCAGCAGTTACCCGACTAGCGGGTCACATTACTACGAGCAGTACTTC. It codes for CASSYPTSGSHYYEQYF.

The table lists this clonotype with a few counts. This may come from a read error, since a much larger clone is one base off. CDR3 residues: CSTRGRGISYNEQFF. The CDR3 DNA reads TGCAGTACTAGAGGACGGGGGATCTCCTACAATGAGCAGTTCTTC. V gene TRBV20-1 combines with J gene TRBJ2-1; TRBD2 might be the D (6 bases). There are 15 residues in the CDR3. The germline CDR1 and CDR2 sequences are DFQATT and SNEGSKA (reference sequence).

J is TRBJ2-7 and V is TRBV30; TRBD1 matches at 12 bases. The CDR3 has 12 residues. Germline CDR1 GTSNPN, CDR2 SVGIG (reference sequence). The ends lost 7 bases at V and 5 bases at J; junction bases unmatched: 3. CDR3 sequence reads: CALGQGANEQYF. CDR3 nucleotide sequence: TGTGCCTTGGGACAGGGGGCCAACGAGCAGTACTTC.

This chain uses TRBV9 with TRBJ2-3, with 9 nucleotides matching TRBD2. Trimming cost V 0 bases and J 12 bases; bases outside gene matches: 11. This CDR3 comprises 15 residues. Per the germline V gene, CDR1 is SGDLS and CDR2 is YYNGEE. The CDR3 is CASSVEVMGLASQYF. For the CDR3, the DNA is TGTGCCAGCAGCGTAGAAGTGATGGGACTAGCATCTCAGTATTTT. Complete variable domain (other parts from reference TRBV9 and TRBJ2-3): DSGVTQTPKHLITATGQRVTLRCSPRSGDLSVYWYQQSLDQGLQFLIQYYNGEERAKGNILERFSAQQFPDLHSELNLSSLELGDSALYFCASSVEVMGLASQYFGPGTRLTVL.

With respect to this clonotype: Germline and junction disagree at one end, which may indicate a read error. CDR3 sequence: CASTQSGGLRSPLHF. The DNA for the CDR3 is TGCGCCAGCACCCAAAGCGGGGGGTTGAGGTCACCCCTCCACTTT. The chain carries TRBV4-1 and TRBJ1-6; a weak D match, TRBD1 (5 bases). The CDR3 covers 15 residues. Germline assignment: CDR1 MGHRA and CDR2 YSYEKL.